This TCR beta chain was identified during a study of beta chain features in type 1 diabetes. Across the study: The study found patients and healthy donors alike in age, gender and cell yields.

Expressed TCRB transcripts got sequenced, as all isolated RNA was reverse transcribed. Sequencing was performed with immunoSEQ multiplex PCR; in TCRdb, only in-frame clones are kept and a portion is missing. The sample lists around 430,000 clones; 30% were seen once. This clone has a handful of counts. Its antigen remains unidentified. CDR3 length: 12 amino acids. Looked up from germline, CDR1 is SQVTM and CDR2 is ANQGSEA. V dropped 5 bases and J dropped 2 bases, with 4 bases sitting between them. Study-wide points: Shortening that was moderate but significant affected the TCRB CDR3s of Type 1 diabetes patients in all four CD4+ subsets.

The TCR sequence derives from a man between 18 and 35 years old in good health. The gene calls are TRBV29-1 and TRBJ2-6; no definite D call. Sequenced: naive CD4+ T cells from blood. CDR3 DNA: TGCAGCGTTATAGCTGGGGCCAACGTCCTGACTTTC. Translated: CSVIAGANVLTF.